This is a list of T cell receptor delta chains from one sample in a study of gamma-delta T cells after stem cell transplantation. TCRdb redid clone calling on the RT-PCR reads using CATT. The sample lists thousands of delta-chain clones; about a fifth were seen once. Input material: gamma-delta T cells. All receptors come from a human donor. It is not recorded whose cells these are; they may come from a transplant donor. Both conserved end residues are part of each CDR3. Size values are once, few and many counts, or a class for expanded clones, and some rows have none.

V,J,size,CDR3
TRDV3,TRDJ1,few,CASASLPTWGIHYRDTDKLIF
TRDV2,TRDJ1,NA,CACDHVLGDSRNTDKLIF
TRDV2,TRDJ1,medium-sized,CACDAITSTGGYLRYTDKLIF
TRDV2,TRDJ1,medium-sized,CACVGLGDTLYTDKLIF
TRDV2,TRDJ1,large,CACDPLLGDTLGALGLFIF
TRDV2,TRDJ3,few,CACDSGWQLGTGGQSSWDTRQMFF
TRDV2,TRDJ1,many,CACDTLGDTRYTDKLIF
TRDV2,TRDJ3,medium-sized,CACDTATTGGYAVTSSWDTRQMFF
TRDV2,TRDJ3,large,CACDTGDTRSWDTRQMFF
TRDV2,TRDJ3,medium-sized,CACDTVSHQETGGHSSWDTRQMFF